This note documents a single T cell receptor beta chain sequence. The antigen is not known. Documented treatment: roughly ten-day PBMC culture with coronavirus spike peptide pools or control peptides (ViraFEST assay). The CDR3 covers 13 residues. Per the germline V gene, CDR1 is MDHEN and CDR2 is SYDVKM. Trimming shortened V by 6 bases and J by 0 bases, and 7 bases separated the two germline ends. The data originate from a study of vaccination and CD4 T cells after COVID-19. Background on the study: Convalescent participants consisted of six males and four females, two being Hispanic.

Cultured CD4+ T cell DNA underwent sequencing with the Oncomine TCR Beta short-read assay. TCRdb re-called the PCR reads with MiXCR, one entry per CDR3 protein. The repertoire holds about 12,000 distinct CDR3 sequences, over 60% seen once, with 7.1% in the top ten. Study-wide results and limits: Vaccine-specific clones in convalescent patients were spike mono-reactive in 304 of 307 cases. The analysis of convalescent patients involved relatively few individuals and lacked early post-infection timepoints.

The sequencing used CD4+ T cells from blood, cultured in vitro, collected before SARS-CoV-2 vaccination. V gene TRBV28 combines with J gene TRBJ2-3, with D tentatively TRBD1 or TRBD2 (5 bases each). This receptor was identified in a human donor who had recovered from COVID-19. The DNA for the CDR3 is TGTGCCAGCAGAGGGACGAGCACAGATACGCAGTATTTT. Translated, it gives CASRGTSTDTQYF.